The entry below gives a single TCR beta chain sequence along with its context. The antigen is unknown. This record belongs to a study of shared clonotypes between healthy human individuals. Study outcomes and limitations: Only blood was sampled, and tissue TCR repertoires likely differ from blood ones. The small donor group covered limited genetic and exposure diversity.

CCR7-negative CD45RA+ TemRA cells were pooled with CD45RO+ cells for CD8 memory. V lost 6 bases to trimming and J lost 5 bases; unmatched junction nucleotides: 6. The CDR3 is made up of 13 amino acids. In germline, CDR1 is SNHLY, CDR2 FYNNEI. Some clones are missing from TCRdb's copy, which holds only in-frame ones; the method was immunoSEQ multiplex PCR. This repertoire shows 650,000 to 700,000 clones, 90% found once; its top ten account for 34%. The sequenced sample consisted of memory CD8+ T cells from PBMCs. Stated subset: CD45RO+ cells pooled with CCR7-negative TemRA cells. This receptor was identified in a man between 18 and 35 years old in good health. Some clones in this sample may be carry-over from other donors' samples. V gene TRBV2 combines with J gene TRBJ1-1; 7 bases align to TRBD1. CDR3 loop: CASRATGVTEAFF. The CDR3 bases are TGTGCCAGCAGAGCTACAGGGGTTACTGAAGCTTTCTTT.